The TCR beta chain under discussion was sequenced for a study of blood T cell repertoires in COVID-19. Study summary: The United States, Italy and Spain were the sources of the acute and convalescent COVID-19 samples. The analysed material was cDNA or gDNA that came from T cells, B-cell-depleted T cells, or PBMCs.

Original methodology: Reference gene primer amplification yielded estimated nucleated cell counts. TCRdb's table, derived via immunoSEQ multiplex PCR, lists solely in-frame clones and lacks some. D and trimming were read from the DNA, whereas the V and J calls and clone size are those reported in that table. The table has 300,000 to 350,000 clones, about 90% seen once; the top ten hold under 3.5%. Sequences were obtained from peripheral blood. The sequence derives from a woman aged 18-35 years who had recovered from COVID-19.

Here the CDR3 DNA reads TGCGCCAGCAGCTTGGGGTCGGGGAGCGGCTACACCTTC. Translating it yields CASSLGSGSGYTF. The V call is TRBV5-1, the J call TRBJ1-2, with no clear D. Germline values: CDR1 SGHRS, CDR2 YFSETQ. CDR3 length equals 13 residues. V gave up 0 bases and J gave up 8 bases, with 11 bases separating them.